This T cell receptor (beta chain) was sequenced during a study of cytomegalovirus exposure and HLA in healthy donors. The study's findings and limits: In a later analysis, most CMV-associated TCR beta chains appeared HLA-restricted. The study designated about 180 TCR beta chains cytomegalovirus-associated. A later analysis reportedly found that, within productive TCRs, an Asian-associated ancestry cluster had fewer N-insertions than the mean observed across the roughly 630 donors.

At collection, donors were nominally healthy, but unrecorded immune exposures were probable. Both 60 Vbeta primers and 13 Jbeta primers went into the PCR. The repertoire was sequenced with immunoSEQ multiplex PCR; TCRdb's copy has only in-frame clones and lacks some. The table shows 100,000 to 150,000 clones, with approximately 80% occurring only once. There are a few counts of this clone. Its antigen remains unidentified. Sequencing was carried out using PBMCs. The receptor comes from a girl aged 2 to 10 in good health and CMV-seronegative.

The CDR3 DNA sequence: TGTGCCACCAGCAAAAACAGGGCCCGATCGGCGGAGACCCAGTACTTC. Translating gives CATSKNRARSAETQYF. J is TRBJ2-5 and V is TRBV15; D might be TRBD1 (6 bases). The CDR3 length is 16 residues. Trimming removed 4 bases at V and 5 bases at J, with 20 bases between. The germline V gene has CDR1 LNHNV and CDR2 YYDKDF (reference sequence).